These 13 T cell receptor beta chains were sequenced from one sample in a study of T cell responses to AZD1222 COVID-19 vaccine. Sequencing was performed with immunoSEQ multiplex PCR; in TCRdb, only in-frame clones are kept and a portion is missing. The sample yields about 120,000 clones, 90% seen once. The sample was peripheral blood, taken on day 0 of AZD1222 vaccination. The receptors were gathered from an adult in good health.

This clone was detected once. The CDR3 DNA is TGTGCCAGCAGCGTCCGGGACGGATACAATGAGCAGTTCTTC. It is translated as CASSVRDGYNEQFF. The chain has TRBV11-2 and TRBJ2-1; D is tentatively TRBD1 or TRBD2 (5 bases each). The V end was cut by 5 bases, the J end by 4 bases, with 12 bases between. This CDR3 is 14 amino acids long. CDR1 is SGHAT, CDR2 FQNNGV, per germline.

The chain carries TRBV4-3 and TRBJ1-2; 7 nucleotides agree with TRBD1. J was trimmed by 6 bases and V by 4 bases; bases with no gene match: 14. From germline, CDR1 is LGHNA and CDR2 YSLEER. This CDR3 is built from 16 residues. The CDR3 reads CASSPSGTARWDGYTF. CDR3 DNA sequence: TGCGCCAGCAGCCCCTCCGGGACAGCGAGATGGGATGGCTACACCTTC.

V is TRBV5-1 and J is TRBJ2-5; D uncertain. Trimming shortened V by 4 bases and J by 1 base, and 8 bases separated the two germline ends. Germline values: CDR1 SGHRS, CDR2 YFSETQ. The CDR3 totals 13 residues. CDR3 amino acids: CASSPRPQETQYF. The CDR3 DNA reads as TGCGCCAGCAGCCCCCGGCCCCAAGAGACCCAGTACTTC.

The chain links TRBV28 to TRBJ2-7; 9 bases map to TRBD2. Germline V gene lookup returns CDR1 MDHEN and CDR2 SYDVKM. With 0 bases clipped from V and 5 bases from J, the junction kept 5 bases outside the gene matches. The CDR3 contains 15 residues. CDR3 sequence reads: CASSLWREGLDEQYF. The CDR3 region has the DNA TGTGCCAGCAGTTTATGGCGGGAGGGATTAGACGAGCAGTACTTC. The whole variable domain, remainder taken from reference TRBV28 and TRBJ2-7, is DVKVTQSSRYLVKRTGEKVFLECVQDMDHENMFWYRQDPGLGLRLIYFSYDVKMKEKGDIPEGYSVSREKKERFSLILESASTNQTSMYLCASSLWREGLDEQYFGPGTRLTVT.

J is TRBJ2-7 and V is TRBV28; possibly TRBD1 or TRBD2 for D (5 bases each). The CDR3 has 13 amino acids. Germline V gives CDR1 MDHEN, CDR2 SYDVKM. Deletions cut 4 bases from V and 3 bases from J, with 10 bases between. The CDR3: CASSSGLLYEQYF. The DNA for the CDR3 is TGTGCCAGCAGTTCGGGGCTACTCTACGAGCAGTACTTC.

The rearrangement uses TRBV15 and TRBJ2-5; D remains ambiguous. Trimming took 1 base from V and 5 from J, leaving 5 bases between them. Germline V gene sequence: CDR1 LNHNV, CDR2 YYDKDF (reference sequence). CDR3 length equals 12 residues. CDR3 protein: CATSRAGETQYF. Here the CDR3 DNA reads TGTGCCACCAGCAGAGCTGGGGAGACCCAGTACTTC.

This chain links TRBV9 with TRBJ2-7; tentatively, D is TRBD1 or TRBD2 (5 bases each). Germline loops: CDR1 SGDLS, CDR2 YYNGEE. The CDR3 is 14 amino acids. Deletions cut 4 bases from V and 7 bases from J, with 18 bases between. CDR3 protein: CASSPGAEGREQYF. CDR3 DNA sequence: TGTGCCAGCAGCCCCGGGGCCGAGGGTAGGGAGCAGTACTTC. Complete variable domain (other parts from reference TRBV9 and TRBJ2-7): DSGVTQTPKHLITATGQRVTLRCSPRSGDLSVYWYQQSLDQGLQFLIQYYNGEERAKGNILERFSAQQFPDLHSELNLSSLELGDSALYFCASSPGAEGREQYFGPGTRLTVT.

J is TRBJ2-7 and V is TRBV6-5; perhaps TRBD1 as D (7 bases). The V gene's germline CDR1 is MNHEY and CDR2 SVGAGI. The CDR3 is made up of 14 amino acids. The V end was cut by 6 bases, the J end by 2 bases, with 14 bases between. For the CDR3, the DNA is TGTGCCAGCAGGGCGGGACAGAAGGCCTACGAGCAGTACTTC. Translating it yields CASRAGQKAYEQYF.

This clone is classed as medium-sized. J is TRBJ2-7 and V is TRBV28, with a tentative D call TRBD2 (6 bases). V was shortened by 2 bases and J by 3 bases, with 11 bases between the two germline ends. The CDR3 consists of 14 residues. CDR1 MDHEN and CDR2 SYDVKM come from the germline V gene. CDR3 residues: CASSLPGANYEQYF. In nucleotides, the CDR3 is TGTGCCAGCAGTTTACCGGGAGCTAACTACGAGCAGTACTTC.

The sample holds a few counts of this clone. The germline gene is not matched at one end of the junction; a read error may be the cause. The chain recombines TRBV6-6 with TRBJ1-1; D gene uncertain. The germline V gene encodes CDR1 MNHNY and CDR2 SVGAGI (reference sequence). The CDR3 covers 13 residues. CDR3 in DNA: TGTGCCAGCACTTACGGGGAAAACACTGAAGCTTTCTTT. Its protein product is CASTYGENTEAFF.

V usage is TRBV13 and J usage is TRBJ2-5, with TRBD2 matching 14 bases. CDR1 and CDR2 from the germline V gene are PRHDT and FYEKMQ (reference sequence). The CDR3 is made up of 16 amino acids. The ends lost 5 bases at V and 4 bases at J; junction bases unmatched: 6. The CDR3 region has the DNA TGTGCCAGCAGCACCAGACTAGCGGGAGGGGGAGAGACCCAGTACTTC. It specifies CASSTRLAGGGETQYF.

V gene TRBV28 combines with J gene TRBJ2-2; no reliable D call. Trimming took 1 base from V and 7 from J, leaving 7 bases between them. The CDR3 runs 13 residues. CDR1 is MDHEN and CDR2 is SYDVKM in the germline V gene. This CDR3 is CASSLYEDGELFF. The CDR3 DNA reads TGTGCCAGCAGTTTATATGAAGACGGGGAGCTGTTTTTT.

The chain couples TRBV19 to TRBJ1-4, with D unclear. From germline, CDR1 is LNHDA and CDR2 SQIVND (reference sequence). With 5 bases removed from V and 0 bases from J, the gap between germline ends came to 13 bases. CDR3 size: 16 residues. CDR3: CASSLPGSATNEKLFF. The CDR3 DNA follows: TGTGCCAGTAGTTTGCCGGGGAGCGCAACTAATGAAAAACTGTTTTTT. Drawing the rest from reference TRBV19 and TRBJ1-4, the complete variable domain is DGGITQSPKYLFRKEGQNVTLSCEQNLNHDAMYWYRQDPGQGLRLIYYSQIVNDFQKGDIAEGYSVSREKKESFPLTVTSAQKNPTAFYLCASSLPGSATNEKLFFGSGTQLSVL.